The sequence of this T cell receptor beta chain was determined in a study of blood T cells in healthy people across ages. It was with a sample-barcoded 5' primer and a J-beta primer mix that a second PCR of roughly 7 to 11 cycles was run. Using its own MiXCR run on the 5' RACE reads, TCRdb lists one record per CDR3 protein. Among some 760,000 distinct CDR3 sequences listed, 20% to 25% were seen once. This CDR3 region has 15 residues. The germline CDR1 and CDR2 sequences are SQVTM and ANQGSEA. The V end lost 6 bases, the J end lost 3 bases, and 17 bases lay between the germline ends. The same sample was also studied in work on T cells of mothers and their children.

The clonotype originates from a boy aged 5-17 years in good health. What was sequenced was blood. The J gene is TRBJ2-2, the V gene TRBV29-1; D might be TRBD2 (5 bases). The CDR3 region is CSVRDHGADTGELFF. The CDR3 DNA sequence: TGCAGCGTCCGGGATCACGGTGCGGACACCGGGGAGCTGTTTTTT.